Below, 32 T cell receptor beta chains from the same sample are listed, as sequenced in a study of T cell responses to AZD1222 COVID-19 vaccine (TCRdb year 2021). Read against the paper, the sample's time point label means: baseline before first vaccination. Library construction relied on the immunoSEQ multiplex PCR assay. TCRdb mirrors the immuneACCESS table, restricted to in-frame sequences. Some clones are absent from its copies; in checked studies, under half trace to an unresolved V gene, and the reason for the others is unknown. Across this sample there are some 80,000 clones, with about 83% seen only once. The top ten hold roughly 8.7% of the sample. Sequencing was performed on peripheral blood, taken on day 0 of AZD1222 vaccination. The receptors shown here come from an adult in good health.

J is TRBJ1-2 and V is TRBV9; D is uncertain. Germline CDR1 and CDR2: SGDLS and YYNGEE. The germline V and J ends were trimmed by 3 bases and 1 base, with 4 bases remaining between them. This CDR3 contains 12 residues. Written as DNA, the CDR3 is TGTGCCAGCAGCGAGGGTAACTATGGCTACACCTTC. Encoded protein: CASSEGNYGYTF.

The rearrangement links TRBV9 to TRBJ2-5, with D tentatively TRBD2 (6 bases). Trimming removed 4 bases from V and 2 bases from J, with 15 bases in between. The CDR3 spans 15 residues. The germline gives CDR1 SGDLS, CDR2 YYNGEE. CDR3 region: CASSSSVGGQETQYF. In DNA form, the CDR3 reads TGTGCCAGCAGCTCTAGCGTCGGTGGGCAAGAGACCCAGTACTTC. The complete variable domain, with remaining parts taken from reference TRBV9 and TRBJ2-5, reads DSGVTQTPKHLITATGQRVTLRCSPRSGDLSVYWYQQSLDQGLQFLIQYYNGEERAKGNILERFSAQQFPDLHSELNLSSLELGDSALYFCASSSSVGGQETQYFGPGTRLLVL.

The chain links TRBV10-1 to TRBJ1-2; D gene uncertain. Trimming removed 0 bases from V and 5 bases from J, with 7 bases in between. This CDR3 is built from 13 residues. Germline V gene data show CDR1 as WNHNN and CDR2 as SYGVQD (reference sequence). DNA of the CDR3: TGCGCCAGCAGTGAGTCGAGGGTTTATGGCTACACCTTC. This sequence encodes CASSESRVYGYTF.

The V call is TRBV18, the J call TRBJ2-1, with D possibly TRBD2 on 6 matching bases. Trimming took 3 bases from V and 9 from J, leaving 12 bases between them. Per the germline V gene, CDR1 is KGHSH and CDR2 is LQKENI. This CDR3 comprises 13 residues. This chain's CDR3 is CASSPQAGGEQFF. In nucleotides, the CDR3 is TGTGCCAGCTCACCTCAGGCCGGGGGTGAGCAGTTCTTC.

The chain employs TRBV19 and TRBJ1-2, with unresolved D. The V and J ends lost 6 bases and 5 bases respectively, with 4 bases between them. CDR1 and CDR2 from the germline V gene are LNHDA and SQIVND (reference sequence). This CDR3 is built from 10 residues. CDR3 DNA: TGTGCCAGTAGCCAGTATGGCTACACCTTC. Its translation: CASSQYGYTF. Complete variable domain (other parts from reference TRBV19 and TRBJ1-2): DGGITQSPKYLFRKEGQNVTLSCEQNLNHDAMYWYRQDPGQGLRLIYYSQIVNDFQKGDIAEGYSVSREKKESFPLTVTSAQKNPTAFYLCASSQYGYTFGSGTRLTVV.

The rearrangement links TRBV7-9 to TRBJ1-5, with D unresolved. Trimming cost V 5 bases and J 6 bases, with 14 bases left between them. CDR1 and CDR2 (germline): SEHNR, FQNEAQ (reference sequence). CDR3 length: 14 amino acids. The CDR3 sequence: CASSLSGKVQPQHF. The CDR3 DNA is TGTGCCAGCAGCCTTAGCGGAAAAGTTCAGCCCCAGCATTTT.

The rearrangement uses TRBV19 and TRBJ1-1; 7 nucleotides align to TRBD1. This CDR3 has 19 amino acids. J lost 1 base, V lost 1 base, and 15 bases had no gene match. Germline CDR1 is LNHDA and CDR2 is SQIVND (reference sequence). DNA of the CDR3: TGTGCCAGTAGTATAGGGAACCCGCGACAGGGCCATAAGAACACTGAAGCTTTCTTT. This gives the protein CASSIGNPRQGHKNTEAFF.

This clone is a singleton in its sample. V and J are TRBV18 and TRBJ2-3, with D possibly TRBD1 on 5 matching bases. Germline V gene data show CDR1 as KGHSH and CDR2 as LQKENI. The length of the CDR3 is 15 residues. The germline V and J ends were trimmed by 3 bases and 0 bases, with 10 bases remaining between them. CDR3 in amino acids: CASSPTASSTDTQYF. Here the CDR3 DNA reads TGTGCCAGCTCACCGACAGCTTCTAGCACAGATACGCAGTATTTT.

CDR3 amino acids: CAWTLSPSGDYEQYF. The CDR3 DNA reads TGTGCCTGGACCCTCAGCCCTAGCGGAGATTACGAGCAGTACTTC. The chain employs TRBV30 and TRBJ2-7; 7 bases are a match to TRBD2. Germline assignment: CDR1 GTSNPN and CDR2 SVGIG (reference sequence). The CDR3 runs 15 residues. V dropped 4 bases and J dropped 4; count of bases not matched to a gene: 13.

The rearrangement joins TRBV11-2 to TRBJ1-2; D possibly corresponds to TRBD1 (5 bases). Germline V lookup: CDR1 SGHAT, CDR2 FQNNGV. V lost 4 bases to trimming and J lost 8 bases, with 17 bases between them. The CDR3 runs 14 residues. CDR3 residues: CASSSFAGFEGYTF. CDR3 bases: TGTGCCAGCAGCTCGTTCGCAGGGTTCGAAGGCTACACCTTC.

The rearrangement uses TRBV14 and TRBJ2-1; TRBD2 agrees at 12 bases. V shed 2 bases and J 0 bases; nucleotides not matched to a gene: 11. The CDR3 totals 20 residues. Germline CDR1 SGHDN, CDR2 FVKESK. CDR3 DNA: TGTGCCAGCAGCCAAAAGTGGGGACTAGCGGGCTTTAGCTCCTACAATGAGCAGTTCTTC. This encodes CASSQKWGLAGFSSYNEQFF.

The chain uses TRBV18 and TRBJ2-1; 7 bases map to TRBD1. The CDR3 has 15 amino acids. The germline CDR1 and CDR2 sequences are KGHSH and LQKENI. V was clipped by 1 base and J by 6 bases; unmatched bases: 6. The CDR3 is CASSPRGGLSNEQFF. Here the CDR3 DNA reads TGTGCCAGCTCACCACGAGGGGGCCTATCCAATGAGCAGTTCTTC.

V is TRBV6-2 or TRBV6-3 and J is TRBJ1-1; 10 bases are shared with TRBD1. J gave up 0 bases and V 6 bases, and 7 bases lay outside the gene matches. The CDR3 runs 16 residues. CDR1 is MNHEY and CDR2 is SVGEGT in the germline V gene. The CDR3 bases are TGTGCCAGCAGCCCGACAGGGGGCGGCATGAACACTGAAGCTTTCTTT. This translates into CASSPTGGGMNTEAFF.

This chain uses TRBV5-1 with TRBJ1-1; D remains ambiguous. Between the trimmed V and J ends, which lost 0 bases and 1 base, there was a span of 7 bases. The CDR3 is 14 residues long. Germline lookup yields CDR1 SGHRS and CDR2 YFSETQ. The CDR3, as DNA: TGCGCCAGCAGCTTGGCCAGACAGAACACTGAAGCTTTCTTT. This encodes CASSLARQNTEAFF.

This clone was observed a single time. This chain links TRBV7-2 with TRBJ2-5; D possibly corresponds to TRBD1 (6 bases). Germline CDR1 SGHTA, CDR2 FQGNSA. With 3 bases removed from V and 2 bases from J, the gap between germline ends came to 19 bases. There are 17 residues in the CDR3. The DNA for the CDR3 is TGTGCCAGCAGCTTGATACTACAAGGGGGAGTACAAGAGACCCAGTACTTC. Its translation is CASSLILQGGVQETQYF.

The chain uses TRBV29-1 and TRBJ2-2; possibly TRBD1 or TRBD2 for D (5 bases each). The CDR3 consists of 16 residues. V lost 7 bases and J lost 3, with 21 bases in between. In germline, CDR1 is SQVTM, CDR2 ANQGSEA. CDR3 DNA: TGCAGCGCTGAGGGGACGGGGCTGTCGGACACCGGGGAGCTGTTTTTT. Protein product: CSAEGTGLSDTGELFF.

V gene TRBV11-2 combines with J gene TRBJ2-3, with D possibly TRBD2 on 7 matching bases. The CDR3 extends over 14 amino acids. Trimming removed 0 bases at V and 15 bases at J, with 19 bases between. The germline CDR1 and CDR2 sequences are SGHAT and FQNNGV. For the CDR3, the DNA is TGTGCCAGCAGCTTAGATTGGGGGGGCAGGGTACAATATTTT. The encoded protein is CASSLDWGGRVQYF.

CDR3 protein: CASSRPGQIYYGYTF. In DNA, the CDR3 is TGTGCCAGCAGCCGTCCGGGACAGATCTACTATGGCTACACCTTC. The J gene is TRBJ1-2, the V gene TRBV7-9; 7 bases align to TRBD1. The CDR3 covers 15 residues. CDR1 SEHNR and CDR2 FQNEAQ come from the germline V gene (reference sequence). Trimming took 5 bases from V and 3 from J; bases not matched to a gene: 9.

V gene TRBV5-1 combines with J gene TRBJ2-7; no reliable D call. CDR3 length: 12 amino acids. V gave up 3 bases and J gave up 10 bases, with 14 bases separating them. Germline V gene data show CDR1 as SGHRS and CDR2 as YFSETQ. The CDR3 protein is CASSSTGWPQYF. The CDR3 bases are TGCGCCAGCAGCTCCACGGGTTGGCCTCAGTACTTC.

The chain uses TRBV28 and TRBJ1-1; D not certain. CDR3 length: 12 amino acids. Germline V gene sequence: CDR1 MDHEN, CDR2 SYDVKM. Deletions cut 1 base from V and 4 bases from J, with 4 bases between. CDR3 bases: TGTGCCAGCAGTTTATATAGCACTGAAGCTTTCTTT. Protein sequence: CASSLYSTEAFF.

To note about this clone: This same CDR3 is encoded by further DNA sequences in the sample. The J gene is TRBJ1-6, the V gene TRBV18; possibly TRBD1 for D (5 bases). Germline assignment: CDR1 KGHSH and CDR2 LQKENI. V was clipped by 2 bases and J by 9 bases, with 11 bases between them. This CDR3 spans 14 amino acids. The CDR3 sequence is CASSPEGQGSPLHF. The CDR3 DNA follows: TGTGCCAGCTCACCAGAGGGGCAGGGTTCACCCCTCCACTTT.

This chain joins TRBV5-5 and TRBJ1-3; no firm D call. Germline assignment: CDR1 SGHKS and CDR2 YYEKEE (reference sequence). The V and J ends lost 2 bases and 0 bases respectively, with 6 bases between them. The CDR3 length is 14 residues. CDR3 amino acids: CASSLSLSGNTIYF. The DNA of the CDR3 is TGTGCCAGCAGCTTAAGTCTCTCTGGAAACACCATATATTTT. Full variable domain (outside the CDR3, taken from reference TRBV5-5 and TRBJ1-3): DAGVTQSPTHLIKTRGQQVTLRCSPISGHKSVSWYQQVLGQGPQFIFQYYEKEERGRGNFPDRFSARQFPNYSSELNVNALLLGDSALYLCASSLSLSGNTIYFGEGSWLTVV.

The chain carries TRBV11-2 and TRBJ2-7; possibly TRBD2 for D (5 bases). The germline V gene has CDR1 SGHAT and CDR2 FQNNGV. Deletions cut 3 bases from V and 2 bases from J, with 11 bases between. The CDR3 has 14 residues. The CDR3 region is CASSFLTRPYEQYF. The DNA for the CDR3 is TGTGCCAGCAGCTTCCTTACTAGACCCTACGAGCAGTACTTC.

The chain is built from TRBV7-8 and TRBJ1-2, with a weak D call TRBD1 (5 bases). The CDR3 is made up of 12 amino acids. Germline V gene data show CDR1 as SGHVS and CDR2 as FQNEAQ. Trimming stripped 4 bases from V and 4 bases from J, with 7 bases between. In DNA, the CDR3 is TGTGCCAGCAGCTCAGACAGCTATGGCTACACCTTC. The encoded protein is CASSSDSYGYTF.

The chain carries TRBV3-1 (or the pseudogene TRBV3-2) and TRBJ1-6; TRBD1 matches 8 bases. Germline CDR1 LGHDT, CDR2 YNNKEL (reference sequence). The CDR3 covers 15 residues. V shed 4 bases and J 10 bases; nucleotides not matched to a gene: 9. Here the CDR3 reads CASSPDRAEGSPLHF. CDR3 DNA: TGTGCCAGCAGCCCGGACAGGGCGGAGGGGTCACCCCTCCACTTT.

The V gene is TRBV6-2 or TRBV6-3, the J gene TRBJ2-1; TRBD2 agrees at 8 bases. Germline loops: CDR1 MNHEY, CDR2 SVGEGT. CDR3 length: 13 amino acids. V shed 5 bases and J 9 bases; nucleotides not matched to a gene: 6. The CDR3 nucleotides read TGTGCCAGCAGTGTGACTAGCGTTGGTGAGCAGTTCTTC. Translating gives CASSVTSVGEQFF.

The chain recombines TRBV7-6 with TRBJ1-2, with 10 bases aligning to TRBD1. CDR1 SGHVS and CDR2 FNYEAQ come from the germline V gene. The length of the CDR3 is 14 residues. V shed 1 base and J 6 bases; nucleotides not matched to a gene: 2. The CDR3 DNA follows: TGTGCCAGCAGCTTAGGGACAGGGGGTGATGGCTACACCTTC. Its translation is CASSLGTGGDGYTF.

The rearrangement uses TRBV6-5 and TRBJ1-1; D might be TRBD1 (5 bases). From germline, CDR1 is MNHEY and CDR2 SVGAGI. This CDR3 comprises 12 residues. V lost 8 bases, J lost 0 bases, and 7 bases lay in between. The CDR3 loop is CASGGLNTEAFF. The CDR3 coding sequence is TGTGCCAGCGGGGGACTGAACACTGAAGCTTTCTTT.

For the CDR3, the DNA is TGTGCCAGCAGCAAAGGTTCTAGGAGGTGGAGGCTGTTTTTT. This codes for CASSKGSRRWRLFF. The rearrangement uses TRBV21-1 and TRBJ1-4. TRBV21-1 is recorded as a pseudogene. The CDR3 consists of 14 residues.

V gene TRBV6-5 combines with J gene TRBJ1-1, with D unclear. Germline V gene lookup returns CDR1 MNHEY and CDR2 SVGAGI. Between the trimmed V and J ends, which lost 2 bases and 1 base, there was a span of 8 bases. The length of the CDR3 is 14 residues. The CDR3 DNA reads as TGTGCCAGCAGTTACGTTAGGGAGAACACTGAAGCTTTCTTT. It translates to CASSYVRENTEAFF.

The CDR3, as DNA: TGTGCCTGGAGTGCGCCGGGGGCCCACGGTACGCAGTATTTT. Its protein product is CAWSAPGAHGTQYF. The chain couples TRBV30 to TRBJ2-3; D is perhaps TRBD1 or TRBD2 (6 bases each). Per the germline V gene, CDR1 is GTSNPN and CDR2 is SVGIG (reference sequence). The CDR3 runs 14 residues. Trimming removed 1 base at V and 8 bases at J, with 16 bases between.

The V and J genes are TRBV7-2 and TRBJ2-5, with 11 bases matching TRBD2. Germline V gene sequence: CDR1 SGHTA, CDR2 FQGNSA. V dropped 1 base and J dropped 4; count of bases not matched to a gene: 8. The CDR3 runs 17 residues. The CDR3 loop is CASSLVELAGGGETQYF. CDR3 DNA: TGTGCCAGCAGCTTAGTAGAGCTAGCGGGGGGCGGAGAGACCCAGTACTTC.